Detailed here is one T cell receptor beta chain. The data belong to a study of blood T cell repertoires in COVID-19. Study-level information: Samples taken during acute and convalescent COVID-19 were collected in the United States, Italy and Spain.

Repertoires were generated with immunoSEQ multiplex PCR, while TCRdb's copy carries only in-frame clones and drops some. The sample comprises around 43,000 clones, over 75% of which are singletons, and about 31% rests with the top ten. This CDR3 contains 15 residues. V shed 6 bases and J 7 bases; nucleotides not matched to a gene: 7. Germline CDR1 reads WSHSY; CDR2 reads SAAADI. The TCR comes from a woman of 80 years or more with acute or convalescent COVID-19. V usage is TRBV10-2 and J usage is TRBJ2-1, with 12 nucleotides matching TRBD2. Sample: peripheral blood. For the CDR3, the DNA is TGCGCCAGCAGACCGACTAGCGGGAGTCAGAATGAGCAGTTCTTC. Its translation: CASRPTSGSQNEQFF.